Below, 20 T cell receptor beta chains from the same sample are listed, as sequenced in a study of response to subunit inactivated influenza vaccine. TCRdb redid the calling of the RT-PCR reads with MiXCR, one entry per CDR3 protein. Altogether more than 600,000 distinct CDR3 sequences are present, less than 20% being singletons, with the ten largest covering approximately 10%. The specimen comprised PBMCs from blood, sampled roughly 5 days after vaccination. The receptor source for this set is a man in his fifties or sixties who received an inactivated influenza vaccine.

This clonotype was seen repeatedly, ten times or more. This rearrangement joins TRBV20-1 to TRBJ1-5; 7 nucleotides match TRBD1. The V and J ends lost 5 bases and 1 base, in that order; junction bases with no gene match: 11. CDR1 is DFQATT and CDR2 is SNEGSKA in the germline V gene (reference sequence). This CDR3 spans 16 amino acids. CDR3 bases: TGCAGTGCTCTTACAGGGGCATCTGGGAGCAATCAGCCCCAGCATTTT. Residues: CSALTGASGSNQPQHF.

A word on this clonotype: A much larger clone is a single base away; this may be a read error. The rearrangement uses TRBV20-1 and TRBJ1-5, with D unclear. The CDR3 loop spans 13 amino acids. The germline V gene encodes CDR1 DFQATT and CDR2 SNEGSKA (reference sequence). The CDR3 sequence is CSSRLGIFQPQHF. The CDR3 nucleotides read TGCAGTTCTAGATTAGGGATATTTCAGCCCCAGCATTTT.

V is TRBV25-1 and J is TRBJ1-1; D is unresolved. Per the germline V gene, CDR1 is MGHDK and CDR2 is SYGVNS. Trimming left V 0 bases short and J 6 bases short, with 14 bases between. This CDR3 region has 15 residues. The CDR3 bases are TGTGCCAGCAGTGAATATCACCCGGCGAAGGCTGAAGCTTTCTTT. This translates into CASSEYHPAKAEAFF.

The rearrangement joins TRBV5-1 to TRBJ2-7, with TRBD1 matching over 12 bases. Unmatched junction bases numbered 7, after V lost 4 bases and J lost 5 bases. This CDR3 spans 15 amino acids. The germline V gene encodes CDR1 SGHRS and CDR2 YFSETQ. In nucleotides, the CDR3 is TGCGCCAGCAGCGCCGGGACAGGGGGCATAGACGAGCAGTACTTC. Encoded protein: CASSAGTGGIDEQYF.

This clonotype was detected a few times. The CDR3 DNA is TGTGCCAGCAGTTACTCTGCCGGGACAGGGTCCTACGAGCAGTACTTC. This encodes CASSYSAGTGSYEQYF. The J gene is TRBJ2-7, the V gene TRBV6-5; 9 positions agree with TRBD1. The J segment lost 1 base and the V segment lost 0 bases, leaving 4 bases of the junction unmatched. CDR3 length: 16 amino acids. CDR1 and CDR2 (germline): MNHEY, SVGAGI.

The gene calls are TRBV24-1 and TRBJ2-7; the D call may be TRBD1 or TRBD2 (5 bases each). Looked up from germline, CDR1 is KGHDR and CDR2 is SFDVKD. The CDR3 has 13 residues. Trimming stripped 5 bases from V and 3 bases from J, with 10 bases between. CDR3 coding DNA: TGTGCCACCAGTGTCACAGGAGGCTACGAGCAGTACTTC. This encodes CATSVTGGYEQYF.

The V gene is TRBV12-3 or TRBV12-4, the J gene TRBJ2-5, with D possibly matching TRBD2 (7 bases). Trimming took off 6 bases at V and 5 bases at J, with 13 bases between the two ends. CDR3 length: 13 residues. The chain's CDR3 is CASSGGPAETQYF. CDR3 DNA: TGTGCCAGCAGCGGGGGGCCCGCGGAGACCCAGTACTTC.

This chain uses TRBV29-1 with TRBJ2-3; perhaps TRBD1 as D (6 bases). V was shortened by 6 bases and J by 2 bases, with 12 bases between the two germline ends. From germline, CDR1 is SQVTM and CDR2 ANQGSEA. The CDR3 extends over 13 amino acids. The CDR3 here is CSVEGVSTDTQYF. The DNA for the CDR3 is TGCAGCGTCGAGGGGGTCTCCACAGATACGCAGTATTTT.

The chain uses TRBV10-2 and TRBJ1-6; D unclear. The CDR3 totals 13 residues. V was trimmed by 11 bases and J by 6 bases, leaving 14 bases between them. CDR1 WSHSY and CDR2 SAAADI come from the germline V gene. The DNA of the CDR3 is TGCGCCGTCCGTACAAAGGCTAATTCACCCCTCCACTTT. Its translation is CAVRTKANSPLHF.

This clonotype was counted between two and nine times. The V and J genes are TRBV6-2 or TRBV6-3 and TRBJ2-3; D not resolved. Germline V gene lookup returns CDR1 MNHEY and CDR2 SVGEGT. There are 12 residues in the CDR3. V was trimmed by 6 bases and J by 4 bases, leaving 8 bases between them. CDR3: CASSTPPDTQYF. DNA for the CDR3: TGTGCCAGCAGCACCCCCCCAGATACGCAGTATTTT.

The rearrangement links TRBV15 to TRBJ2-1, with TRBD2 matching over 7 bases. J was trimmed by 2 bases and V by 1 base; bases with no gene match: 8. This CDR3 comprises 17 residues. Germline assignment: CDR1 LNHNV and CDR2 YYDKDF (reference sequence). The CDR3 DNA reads TGTGCCACCAGCAGAGGGAAGACTAGCAGGCCCTACAATGAGCAGTTCTTC. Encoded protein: CATSRGKTSRPYNEQFF.

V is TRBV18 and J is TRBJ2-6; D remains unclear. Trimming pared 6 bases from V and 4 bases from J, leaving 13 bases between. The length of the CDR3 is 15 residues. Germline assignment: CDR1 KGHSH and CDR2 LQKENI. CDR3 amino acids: CASSLQATGANVLTF. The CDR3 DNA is TGTGCCAGCTCTCTCCAGGCTACCGGGGCCAACGTCCTGACTTTC.

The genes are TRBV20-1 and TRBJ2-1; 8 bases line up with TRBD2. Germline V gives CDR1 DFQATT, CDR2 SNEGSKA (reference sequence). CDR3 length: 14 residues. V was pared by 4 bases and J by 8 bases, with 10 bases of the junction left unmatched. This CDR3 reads CSANSAGAGDEQFF. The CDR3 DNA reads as TGCAGTGCTAACTCAGCGGGGGCGGGCGATGAGCAGTTCTTC.

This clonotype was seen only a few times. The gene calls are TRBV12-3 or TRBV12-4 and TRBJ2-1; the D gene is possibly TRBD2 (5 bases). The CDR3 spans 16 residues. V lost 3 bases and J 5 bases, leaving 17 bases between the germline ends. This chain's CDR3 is CASSFILAGPNNEQFF. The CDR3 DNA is TGTGCCAGCAGTTTTATCCTCGCGGGTCCGAACAATGAGCAGTTCTTC.

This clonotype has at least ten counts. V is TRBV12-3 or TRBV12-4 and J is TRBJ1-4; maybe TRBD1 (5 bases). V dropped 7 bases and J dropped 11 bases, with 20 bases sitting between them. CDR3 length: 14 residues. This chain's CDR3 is CASTQPDNAGKLFF. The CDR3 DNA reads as TGTGCCAGCACTCAACCGGACAATGCGGGGAAACTGTTTTTT.

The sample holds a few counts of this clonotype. The CDR3 DNA reads as TGTGCCAGCAGCTCTAGAGGGAGGGGAGGGATCCTTGGATGGTCCTACGAGCAGTACTTC. Its translation: CASSSRGRGGILGWSYEQYF. The V call is TRBV11-2, the J call TRBJ2-7, with 7 bases lining up with TRBD2. V lost 4 bases and J lost 1; bases outside the gene matches: 22. The length of the CDR3 is 20 residues. From germline, CDR1 is SGHAT and CDR2 FQNNGV.

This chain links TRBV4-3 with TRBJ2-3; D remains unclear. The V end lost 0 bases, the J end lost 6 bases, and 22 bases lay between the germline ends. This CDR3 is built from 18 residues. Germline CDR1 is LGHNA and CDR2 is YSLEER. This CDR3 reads CASSQDLLSGRNGDTQYF. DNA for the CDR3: TGCGCCAGCAGCCAAGATCTTCTGTCCGGGCGAAACGGGGATACGCAGTATTTT.

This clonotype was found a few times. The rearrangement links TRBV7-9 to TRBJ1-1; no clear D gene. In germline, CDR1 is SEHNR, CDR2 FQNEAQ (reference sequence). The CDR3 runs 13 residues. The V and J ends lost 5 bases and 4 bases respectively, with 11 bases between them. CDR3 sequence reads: CASSPRGGTEAFF. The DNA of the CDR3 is TGTGCCAGCAGCCCGCGAGGTGGCACTGAAGCTTTCTTT.

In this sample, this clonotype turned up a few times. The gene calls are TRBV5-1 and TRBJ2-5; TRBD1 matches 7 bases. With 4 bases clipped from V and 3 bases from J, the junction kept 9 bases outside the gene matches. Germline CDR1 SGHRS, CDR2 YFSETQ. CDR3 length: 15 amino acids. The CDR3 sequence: CASSGRLGGEETQYF. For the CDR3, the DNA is TGCGCCAGCAGCGGGCGATTAGGGGGCGAAGAGACCCAGTACTTC.

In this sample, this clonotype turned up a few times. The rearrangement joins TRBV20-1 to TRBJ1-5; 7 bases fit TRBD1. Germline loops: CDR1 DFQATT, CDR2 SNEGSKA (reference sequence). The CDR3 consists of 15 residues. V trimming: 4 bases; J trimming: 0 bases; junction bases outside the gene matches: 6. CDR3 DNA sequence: TGCAGTGCTATCCCCGGGACAGATAGCAATCAGCCCCAGCATTTT. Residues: CSAIPGTDSNQPQHF.